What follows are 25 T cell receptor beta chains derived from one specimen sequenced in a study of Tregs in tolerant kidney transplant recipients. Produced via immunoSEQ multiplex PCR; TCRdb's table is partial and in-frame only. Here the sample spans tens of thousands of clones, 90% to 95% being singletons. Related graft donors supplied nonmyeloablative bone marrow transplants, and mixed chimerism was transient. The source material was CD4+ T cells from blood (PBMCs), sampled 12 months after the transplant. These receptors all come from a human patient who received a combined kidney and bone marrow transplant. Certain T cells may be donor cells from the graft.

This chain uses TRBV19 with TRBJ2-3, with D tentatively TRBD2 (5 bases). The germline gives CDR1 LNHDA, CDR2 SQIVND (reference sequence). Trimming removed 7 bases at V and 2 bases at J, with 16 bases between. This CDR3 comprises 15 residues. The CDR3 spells CASKYSGKTTDTQYF. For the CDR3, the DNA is TGTGCCAGTAAATATTCCGGGAAGACCACAGATACGCAGTATTTT.

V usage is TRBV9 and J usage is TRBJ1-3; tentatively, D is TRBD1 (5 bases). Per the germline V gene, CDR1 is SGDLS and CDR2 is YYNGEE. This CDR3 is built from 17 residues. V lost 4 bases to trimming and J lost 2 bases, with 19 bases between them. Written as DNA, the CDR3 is TGTGCCAGCAGCCCTAGGGTAGGGGCCGAGGCTGGAAACACCATATATTTT. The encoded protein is CASSPRVGAEAGNTIYF. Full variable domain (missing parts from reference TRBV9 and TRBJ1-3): DSGVTQTPKHLITATGQRVTLRCSPRSGDLSVYWYQQSLDQGLQFLIQYYNGEERAKGNILERFSAQQFPDLHSELNLSSLELGDSALYFCASSPRVGAEAGNTIYFGEGSWLTVV.

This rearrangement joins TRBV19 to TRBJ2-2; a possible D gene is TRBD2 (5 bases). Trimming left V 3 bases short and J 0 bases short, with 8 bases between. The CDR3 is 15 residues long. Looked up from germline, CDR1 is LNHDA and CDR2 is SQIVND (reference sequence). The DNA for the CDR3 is TGTGCCAGTAGTATCGAAGCGGCGAACACCGGGGAGCTGTTTTTT. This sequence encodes CASSIEAANTGELFF.

The CDR3: CASSTPPTLNTEAFF. The DNA of the CDR3 is TGTGCCAGTAGTACACCTCCGACACTGAACACTGAAGCTTTCTTT. The chain links TRBV19 to TRBJ1-1; D not certain. Looked up from germline, CDR1 is LNHDA and CDR2 is SQIVND (reference sequence). The V and J ends lost 4 bases and 0 bases respectively, with 12 bases between them. This CDR3 contains 15 residues.

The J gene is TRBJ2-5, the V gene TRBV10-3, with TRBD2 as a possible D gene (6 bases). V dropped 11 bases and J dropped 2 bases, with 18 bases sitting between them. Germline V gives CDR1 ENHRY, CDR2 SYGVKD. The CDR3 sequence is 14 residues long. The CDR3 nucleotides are TGTGCCTCAAGGGACTCCAATAAGCAAGAGACCCAGTACTTC. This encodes CASRDSNKQETQYF.

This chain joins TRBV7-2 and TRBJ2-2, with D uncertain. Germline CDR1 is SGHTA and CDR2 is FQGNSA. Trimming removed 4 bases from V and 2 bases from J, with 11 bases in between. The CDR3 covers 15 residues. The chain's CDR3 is CASSWRPANTGELFF. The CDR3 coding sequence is TGTGCCAGCAGCTGGAGACCGGCCAACACCGGGGAGCTGTTTTTT. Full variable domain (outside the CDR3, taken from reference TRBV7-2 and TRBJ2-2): GAGVSQSPSNKVTEKGKDVELRCDPISGHTALYWYRQSLGQGLEFLIYFQGNSAPDKSGLPSDRFSAERTGGSVSTLTIQRTQQEDSAVYLCASSWRPANTGELFFGEGSRLTVL.

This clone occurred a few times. The CDR3 loop is CASSRDTDEKLFF. In DNA, the CDR3 is TGTGCCAGCAGTCGGGACACAGATGAAAAACTGTTTTTT. The J gene is TRBJ1-4, the V gene TRBV7-9; a weak D match, TRBD1 (6 bases). The CDR3 has 13 residues. The germline V gene has CDR1 SEHNR and CDR2 FQNEAQ (reference sequence). Trimming took 6 bases from V and 6 from J, leaving 11 bases between them.

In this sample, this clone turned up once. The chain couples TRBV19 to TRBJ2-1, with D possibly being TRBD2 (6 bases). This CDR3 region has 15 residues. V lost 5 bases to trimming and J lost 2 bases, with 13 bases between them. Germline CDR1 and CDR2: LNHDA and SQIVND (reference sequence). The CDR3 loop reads CASSLGASAYNEQFF. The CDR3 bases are TGTGCCAGTAGTTTAGGGGCTAGCGCCTACAATGAGCAGTTCTTC. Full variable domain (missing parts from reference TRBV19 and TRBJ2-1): DGGITQSPKYLFRKEGQNVTLSCEQNLNHDAMYWYRQDPGQGLRLIYYSQIVNDFQKGDIAEGYSVSREKKESFPLTVTSAQKNPTAFYLCASSLGASAYNEQFFGPGTRLTVL.

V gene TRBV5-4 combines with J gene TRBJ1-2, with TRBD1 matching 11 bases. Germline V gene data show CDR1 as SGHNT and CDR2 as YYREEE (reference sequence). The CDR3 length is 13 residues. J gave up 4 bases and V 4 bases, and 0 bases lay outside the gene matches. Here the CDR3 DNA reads TGTGCCAGCAGCGGGACAGGGGGCTATGGCTACACCTTC. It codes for CASSGTGGYGYTF.

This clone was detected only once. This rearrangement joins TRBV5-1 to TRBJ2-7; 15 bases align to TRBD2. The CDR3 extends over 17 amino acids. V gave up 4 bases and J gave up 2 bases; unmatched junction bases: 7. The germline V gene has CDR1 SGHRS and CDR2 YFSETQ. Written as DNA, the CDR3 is TGCGCCAGCAGCCCTGGACTAGCGGGAGGGAGTCCCTACGAGCAGTACTTC. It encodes CASSPGLAGGSPYEQYF.

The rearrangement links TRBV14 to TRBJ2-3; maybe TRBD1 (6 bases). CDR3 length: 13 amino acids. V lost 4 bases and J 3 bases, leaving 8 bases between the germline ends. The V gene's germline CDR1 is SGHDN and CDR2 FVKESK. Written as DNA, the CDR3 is TGTGCCAGCAGCCGAACAGGGACAGATACGCAGTATTTT. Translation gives CASSRTGTDTQYF.

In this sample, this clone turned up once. CDR3 amino acids: CAWRGTRKAGELFF. The CDR3 DNA follows: TGTGCCTGGAGGGGAACTAGGAAAGCCGGGGAGCTGTTTTTT. The J gene is TRBJ2-2, the V gene TRBV30, with D maybe TRBD2 (5 bases). With 3 bases removed from V and 6 bases from J, the gap between germline ends came to 14 bases. CDR1 and CDR2 (germline): GTSNPN, SVGIG (reference sequence). The CDR3 sequence is 14 residues long.

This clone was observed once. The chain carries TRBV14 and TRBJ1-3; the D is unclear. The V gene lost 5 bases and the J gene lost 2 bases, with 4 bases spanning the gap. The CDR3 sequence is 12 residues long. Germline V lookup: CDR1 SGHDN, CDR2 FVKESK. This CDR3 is CASSETGNTIYF. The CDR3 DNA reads TGTGCCAGCAGCGAGACTGGAAACACCATATATTTT.

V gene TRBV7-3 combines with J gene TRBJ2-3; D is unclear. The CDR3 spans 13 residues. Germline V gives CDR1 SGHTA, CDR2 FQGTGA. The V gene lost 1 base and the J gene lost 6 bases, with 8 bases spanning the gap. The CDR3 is CASSLSGGDTQYF. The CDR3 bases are TGTGCCAGCAGCTTAAGTGGCGGCGATACGCAGTATTTT. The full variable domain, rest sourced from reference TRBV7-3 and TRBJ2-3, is GAGVSQTPSNKVTEKGKYVELRCDPISGHTALYWYRQSLGQGPEFLIYFQGTGAADDSGLPNDRFFAVRPEGSVSTLKIQRTERGDSAVYLCASSLSGGDTQYFGPGTRLTVL.

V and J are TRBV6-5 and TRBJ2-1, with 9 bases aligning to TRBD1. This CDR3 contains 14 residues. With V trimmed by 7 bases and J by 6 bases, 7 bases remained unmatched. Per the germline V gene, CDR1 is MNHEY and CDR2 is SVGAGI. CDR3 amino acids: CASNRDRASNEQFF. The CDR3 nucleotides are TGTGCCAGCAACCGGGACAGGGCTAGCAATGAGCAGTTCTTC.

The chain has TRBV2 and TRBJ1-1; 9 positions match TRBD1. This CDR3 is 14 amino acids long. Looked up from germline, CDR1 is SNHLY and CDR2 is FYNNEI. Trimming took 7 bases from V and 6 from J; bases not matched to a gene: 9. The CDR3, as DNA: TGTGCCAGCAAGTTAACGGGACAGGGCTCTGAAGCTTTCTTT. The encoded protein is CASKLTGQGSEAFF.

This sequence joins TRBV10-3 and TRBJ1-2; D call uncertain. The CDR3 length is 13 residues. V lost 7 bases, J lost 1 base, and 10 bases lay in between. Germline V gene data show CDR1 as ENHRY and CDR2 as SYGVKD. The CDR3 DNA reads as TGTGCCATCAACAAAAAAGATAACTATGGCTACACCTTC. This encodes CAINKKDNYGYTF.

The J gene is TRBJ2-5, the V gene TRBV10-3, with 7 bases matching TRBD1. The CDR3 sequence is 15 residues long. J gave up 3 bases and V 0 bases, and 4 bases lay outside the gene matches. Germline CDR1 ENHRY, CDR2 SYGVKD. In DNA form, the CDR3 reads TGTGCCATCAGTGAGTCCGGCAGGGGGAAAGAGACCCAGTACTTC. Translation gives CAISESGRGKETQYF.

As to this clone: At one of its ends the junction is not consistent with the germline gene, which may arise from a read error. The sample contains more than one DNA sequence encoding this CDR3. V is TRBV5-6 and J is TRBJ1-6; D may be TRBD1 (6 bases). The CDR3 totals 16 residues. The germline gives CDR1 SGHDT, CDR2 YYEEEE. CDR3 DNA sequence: TGTGCCAGCAGCTTGTCCAGGGGAAATCGTAATTCCCCCCTCCACTTT. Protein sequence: CASSLSRGNRNSPLHF.

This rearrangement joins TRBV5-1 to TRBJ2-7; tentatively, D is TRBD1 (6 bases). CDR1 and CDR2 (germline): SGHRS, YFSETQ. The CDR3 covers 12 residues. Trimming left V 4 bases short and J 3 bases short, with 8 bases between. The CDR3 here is CASSPGHYEQYF. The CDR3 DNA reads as TGCGCCAGCAGCCCGGGACACTACGAGCAGTACTTC.

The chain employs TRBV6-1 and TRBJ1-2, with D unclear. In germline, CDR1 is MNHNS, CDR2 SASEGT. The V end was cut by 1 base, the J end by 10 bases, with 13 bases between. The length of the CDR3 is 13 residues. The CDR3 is CASSEVEDKVYTF. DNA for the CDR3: TGTGCCAGCAGTGAAGTGGAGGATAAAGTCTACACCTTC.

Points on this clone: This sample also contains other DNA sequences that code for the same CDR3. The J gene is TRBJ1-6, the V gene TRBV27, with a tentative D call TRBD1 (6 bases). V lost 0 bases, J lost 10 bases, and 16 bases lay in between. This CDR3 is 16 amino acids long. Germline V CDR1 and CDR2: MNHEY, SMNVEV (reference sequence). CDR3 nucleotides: TGTGCCAGCAGTTTATCGAGCCGTGGGGGCCCCTCACCCCTCCACTTT. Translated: CASSLSSRGGPSPLHF.

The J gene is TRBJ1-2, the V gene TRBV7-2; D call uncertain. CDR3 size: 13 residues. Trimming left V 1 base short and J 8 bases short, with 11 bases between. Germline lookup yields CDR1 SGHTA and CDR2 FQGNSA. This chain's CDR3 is CASSLELVTGYTF. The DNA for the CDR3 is TGTGCCAGCAGCTTAGAACTAGTAACGGGCTACACCTTC. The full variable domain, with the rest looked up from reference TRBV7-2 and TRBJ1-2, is GAGVSQSPSNKVTEKGKDVELRCDPISGHTALYWYRQSLGQGLEFLIYFQGNSAPDKSGLPSDRFSAERTGGSVSTLTIQRTQQEDSAVYLCASSLELVTGYTFGSGTRLTVV.

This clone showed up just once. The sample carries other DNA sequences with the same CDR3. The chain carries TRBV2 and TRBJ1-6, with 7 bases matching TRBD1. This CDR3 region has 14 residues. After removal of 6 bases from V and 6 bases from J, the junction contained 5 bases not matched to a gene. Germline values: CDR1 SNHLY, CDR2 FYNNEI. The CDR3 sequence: CASRSGTVNSPLHF. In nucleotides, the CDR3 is TGTGCCAGCAGGTCTGGGACAGTTAATTCACCCCTCCACTTT.

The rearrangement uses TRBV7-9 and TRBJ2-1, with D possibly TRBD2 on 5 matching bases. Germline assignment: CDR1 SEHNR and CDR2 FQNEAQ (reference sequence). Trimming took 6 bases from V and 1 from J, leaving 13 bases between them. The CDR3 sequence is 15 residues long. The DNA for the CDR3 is TGTGCCAGCAGACTACGCGACTATTCCTACAATGAGCAGTTCTTC. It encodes CASRLRDYSYNEQFF.